The source of this T cell receptor (beta chain) is a study of early T cells in non-severe SARS-CoV-2 infection. Turning to the study itself: Alpha and beta chains were unpaired, from unsorted whole-blood bulk RNA. Whole-study findings and limits: VDJdb matching, biased toward anti-spike CD8 responses, missed private and CD4 specificities.

V shed 5 bases and J shed 6 bases, with 6 bases lying between them. This CDR3 region has 11 residues. Germline V gives CDR1 SEHNR, CDR2 FQNEAQ (reference sequence). Individual cDNA molecules were tagged with unique molecular identifiers, the study reported. TCRdb redid the calling of the 5' RACE reads with MiXCR, one entry per CDR3 protein. The sample has around 63,000 distinct CDR3 sequences, under 15% seen once. This clonotype was seen at least ten times. What it binds is not known. Sequencing used whole blood. The V call is TRBV7-9, the J call TRBJ2-3, with D uncertain. The sequence was obtained from an adult who was a healthcare worker with PCR-confirmed SARS-CoV-2 infection or an uninfected control (not recorded which). The CDR3 loop is CASSIGDTQYF. As DNA, the CDR3 is TGTGCCAGCAGCATAGGGGATACGCAGTATTTT.